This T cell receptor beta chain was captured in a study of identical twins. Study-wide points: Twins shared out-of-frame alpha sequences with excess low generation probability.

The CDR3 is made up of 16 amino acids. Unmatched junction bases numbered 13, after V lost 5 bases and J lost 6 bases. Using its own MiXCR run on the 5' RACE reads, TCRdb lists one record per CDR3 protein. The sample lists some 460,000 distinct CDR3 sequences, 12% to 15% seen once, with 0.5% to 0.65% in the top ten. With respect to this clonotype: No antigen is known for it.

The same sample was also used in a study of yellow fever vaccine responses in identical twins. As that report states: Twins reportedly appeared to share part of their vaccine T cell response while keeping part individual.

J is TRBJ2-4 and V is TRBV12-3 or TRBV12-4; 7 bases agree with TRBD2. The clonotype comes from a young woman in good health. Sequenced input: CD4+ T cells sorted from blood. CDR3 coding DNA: TGTGCCAGCAGTCTGGGGAGGGGACGACTAATAAACATTCAGTACTTC. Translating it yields CASSLGRGRLINIQYF.